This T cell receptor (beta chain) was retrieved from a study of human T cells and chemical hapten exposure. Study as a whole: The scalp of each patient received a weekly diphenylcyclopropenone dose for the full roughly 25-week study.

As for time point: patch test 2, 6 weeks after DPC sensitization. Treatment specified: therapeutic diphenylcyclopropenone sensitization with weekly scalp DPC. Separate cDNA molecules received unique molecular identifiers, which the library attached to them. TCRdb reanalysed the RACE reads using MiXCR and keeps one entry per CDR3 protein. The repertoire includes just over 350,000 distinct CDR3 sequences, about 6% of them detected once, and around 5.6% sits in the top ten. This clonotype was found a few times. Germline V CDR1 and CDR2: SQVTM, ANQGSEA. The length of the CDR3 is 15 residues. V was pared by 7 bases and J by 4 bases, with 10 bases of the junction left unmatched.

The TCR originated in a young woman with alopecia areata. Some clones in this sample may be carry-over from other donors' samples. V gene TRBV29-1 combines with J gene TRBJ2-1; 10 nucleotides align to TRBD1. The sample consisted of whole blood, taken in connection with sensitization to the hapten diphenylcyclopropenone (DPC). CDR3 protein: CSARTGTGVYNEQFF. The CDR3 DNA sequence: TGCAGCGCGCGAACCGGGACAGGGGTATACAATGAGCAGTTCTTC.